This T cell receptor (beta chain) was identified in a study of cytomegalovirus exposure and HLA in healthy donors. This CDR3 is built from 14 residues. After removal of 3 bases from V and 3 bases from J, the junction contained 5 bases not matched to a gene. Germline-derived CDR1 and CDR2 are SGDLS and YYNGEE. The PCR contained 60 Vbeta and 13 Jbeta primers. Measured with immunoSEQ multiplex PCR; TCRdb has only the in-frame clones, and not every one. This table holds some 150,000 clones, about 60% found once. This sequence originates from a woman aged 55-70 years in good health and CMV-seropositive. This chain links TRBV9 with TRBJ2-7; 8 positions agree with TRBD2. Sequencing input: PBMCs. The CDR3 protein is CASSGTSGDYEQYF. In DNA, the CDR3 is TGTGCCAGCAGCGGTACTAGCGGTGACTACGAGCAGTACTTC.